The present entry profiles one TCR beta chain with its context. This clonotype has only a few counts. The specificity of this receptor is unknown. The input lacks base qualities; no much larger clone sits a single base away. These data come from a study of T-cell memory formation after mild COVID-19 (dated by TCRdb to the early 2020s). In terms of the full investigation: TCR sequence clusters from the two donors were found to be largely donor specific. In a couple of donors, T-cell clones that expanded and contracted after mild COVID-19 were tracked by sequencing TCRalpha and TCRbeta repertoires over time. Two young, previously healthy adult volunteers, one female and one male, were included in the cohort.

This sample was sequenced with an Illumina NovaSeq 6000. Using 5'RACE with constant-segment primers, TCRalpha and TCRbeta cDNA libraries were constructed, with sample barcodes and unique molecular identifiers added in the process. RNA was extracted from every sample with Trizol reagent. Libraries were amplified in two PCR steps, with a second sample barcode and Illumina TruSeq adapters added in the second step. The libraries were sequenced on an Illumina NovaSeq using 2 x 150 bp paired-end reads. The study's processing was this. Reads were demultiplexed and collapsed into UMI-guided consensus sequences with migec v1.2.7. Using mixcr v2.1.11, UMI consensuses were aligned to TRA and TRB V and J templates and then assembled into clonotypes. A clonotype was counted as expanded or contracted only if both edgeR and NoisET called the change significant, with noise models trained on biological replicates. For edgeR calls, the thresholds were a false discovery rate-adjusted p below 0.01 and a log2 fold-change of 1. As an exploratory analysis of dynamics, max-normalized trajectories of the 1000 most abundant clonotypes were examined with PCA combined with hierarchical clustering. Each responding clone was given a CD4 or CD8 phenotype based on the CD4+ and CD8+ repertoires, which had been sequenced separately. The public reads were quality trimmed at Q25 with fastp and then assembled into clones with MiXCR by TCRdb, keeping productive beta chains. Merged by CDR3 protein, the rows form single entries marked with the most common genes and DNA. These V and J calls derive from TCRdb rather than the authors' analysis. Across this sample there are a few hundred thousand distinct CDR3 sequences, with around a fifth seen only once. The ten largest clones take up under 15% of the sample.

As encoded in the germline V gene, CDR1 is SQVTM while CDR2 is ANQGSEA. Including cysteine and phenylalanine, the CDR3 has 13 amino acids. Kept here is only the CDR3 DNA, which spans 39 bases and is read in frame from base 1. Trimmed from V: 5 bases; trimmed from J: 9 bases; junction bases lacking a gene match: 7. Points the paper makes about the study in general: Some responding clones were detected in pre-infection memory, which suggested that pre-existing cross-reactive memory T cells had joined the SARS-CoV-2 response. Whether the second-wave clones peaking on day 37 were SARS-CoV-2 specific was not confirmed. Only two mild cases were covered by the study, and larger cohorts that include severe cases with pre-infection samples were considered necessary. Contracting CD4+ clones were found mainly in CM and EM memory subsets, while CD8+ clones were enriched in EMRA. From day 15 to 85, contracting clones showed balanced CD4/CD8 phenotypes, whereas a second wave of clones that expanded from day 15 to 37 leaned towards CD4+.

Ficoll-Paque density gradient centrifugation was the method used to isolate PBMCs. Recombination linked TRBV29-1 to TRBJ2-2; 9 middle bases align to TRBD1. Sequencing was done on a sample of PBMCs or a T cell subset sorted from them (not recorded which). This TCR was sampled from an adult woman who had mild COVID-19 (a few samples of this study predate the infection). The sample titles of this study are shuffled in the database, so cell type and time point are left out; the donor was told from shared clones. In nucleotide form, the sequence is TGCAGCGTTACCGGACAGGGGCACCGGGAGCTGTTTTTT. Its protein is CSVTGQGHRELFF.